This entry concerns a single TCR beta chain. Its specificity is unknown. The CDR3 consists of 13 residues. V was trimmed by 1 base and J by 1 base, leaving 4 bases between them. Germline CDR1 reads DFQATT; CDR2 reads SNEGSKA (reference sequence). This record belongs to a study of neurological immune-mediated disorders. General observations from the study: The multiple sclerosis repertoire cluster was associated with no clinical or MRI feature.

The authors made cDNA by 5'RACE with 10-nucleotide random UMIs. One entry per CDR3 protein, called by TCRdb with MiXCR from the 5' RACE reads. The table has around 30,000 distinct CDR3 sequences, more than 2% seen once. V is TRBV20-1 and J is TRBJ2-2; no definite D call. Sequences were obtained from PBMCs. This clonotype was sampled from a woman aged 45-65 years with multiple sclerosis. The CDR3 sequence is CSARGENTGELFF. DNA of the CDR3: TGCAGTGCTAGAGGGGAGAACACCGGGGAGCTGTTTTTT.